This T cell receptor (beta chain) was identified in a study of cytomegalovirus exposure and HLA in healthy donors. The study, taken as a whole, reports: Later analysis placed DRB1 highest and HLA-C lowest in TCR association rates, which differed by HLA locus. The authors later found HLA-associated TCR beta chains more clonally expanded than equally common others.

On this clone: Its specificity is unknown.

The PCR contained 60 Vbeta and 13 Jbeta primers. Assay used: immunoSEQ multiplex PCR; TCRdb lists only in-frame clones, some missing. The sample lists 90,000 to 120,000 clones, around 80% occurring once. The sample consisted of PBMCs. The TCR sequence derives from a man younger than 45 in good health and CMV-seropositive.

The CDR3 nucleotides are TGCGCCAGCAGTGAGTCCCGAGTACAGCGGGAGACCCAGTACTTC. Encoded protein: CASSESRVQRETQYF. The rearrangement links TRBV10-2 to TRBJ2-5; D might be TRBD2 (5 bases). This CDR3 region has 15 residues. Deletions cut 0 bases from V and 5 bases from J, with 13 bases between. Per the germline V gene, CDR1 is WSHSY and CDR2 is SAAADI.